A selection of T cell receptor beta chains follows, all from one sample in a study of blood T cell repertoires in COVID-19. Produced via immunoSEQ multiplex PCR; TCRdb's table is partial and in-frame only. The data show some 68,000 clones, about 91% seen once. The sample was peripheral blood. These receptors were taken from a man aged 35 to 55 with COVID-19, enrolled during active disease. CDR3s include the opening cysteine and the closing phenylalanine or tryptophan. A D gene is named only where the DNA matches it firmly. Rows give clone size only sometimes, using once, few, many, or a class for an expanded clone.

TRBD1	TRBV19	TRBJ1-4	NA	TGTGCCAGTAGGGACAGGGGCCGAGAAAAACTGTTTTTT	CASRDRGREKLFF
TRBD2	TRBV7-9	TRBJ2-1	NA	TGTGCCAGCAGCCCGAGGGGGGCTAGCGGGGGTAATGAGCAGTTCTTC	CASSPRGASGGNEQFF
NA	TRBV19	TRBJ1-2	NA	TGTGCCAGTAGTATCCCATCGGGTGACCTGTATAACTATGGCTACACCTTC	CASSIPSGDLYNYGYTF
TRBD1	TRBV18	TRBJ2-7	NA	TGTGCCAGCTCAGAGGGACAGGTTTCAGGTGAGCAGTACTTC	CASSEGQVSGEQYF
NA	TRBV18	TRBJ1-1	NA	TGTGCCAGCTCAATATTATCCGAAGCTTTCTTT	CASSILSEAFF
TRBD1	TRBV28	TRBJ1-6	NA	TGTGCCAGCAGTTCCGGACAGGGGGTATCCGGGAATTCACCCCTCCACTTT	CASSSGQGVSGNSPLHF
NA	TRBV7-9	TRBJ2-7	NA	TGTGCCAGCAGTCTAGTGGAGGGGGCGCGCGAGCAGTACTTC	CASSLVEGAREQYF
TRBD1	TRBV7-2	TRBJ2-7	NA	TGTGCCAGCAGCCGCGACAGGGGCCACTACGAGCAGTACTTC	CASSRDRGHYEQYF
TRBD2	TRBV19	TRBJ2-7	NA	TGTGCCAGTAGCTCTCCCTATAGCGGGGCCGAGCAGTACTTC	CASSSPYSGAEQYF
NA	TRBV7-8	TRBJ2-2	NA	TGTGCCAGCAGACCTCAGGGGCTCCGGGCCGGGGAGCTGTTTTTT	CASRPQGLRAGELFF
TRBD2	TRBV18	TRBJ2-2	NA	TGTGCCAGCTCACCACGACTAGCGGGTACGGGTACCGGGGAGCTGTTTTTT	CASSPRLAGTGTGELFF
TRBD1	TRBV6-5	TRBJ1-2	NA	TGTGCCAGCAGCGGGACAGGGAACGGCTACACCTTC	CASSGTGNGYTF
NA	TRBV5-6	TRBJ1-3	NA	TGTGCCAGCAGCTCCACAGGGATTGGAAACACCATATATTTT	CASSSTGIGNTIYF
TRBD1	TRBV5-1	TRBJ1-1	NA	TGCGCCAGCAGCCTCCACCGGGACAGCTACAACACTGAAGCTTTCTTT	CASSLHRDSYNTEAFF
TRBD2	TRBV9	TRBJ2-1	NA	TGTGCCAGCAGCGTAGATTATAGCGGGGGTTACAATGAGCAGTTCTTC	CASSVDYSGGYNEQFF
TRBD2	TRBV19	TRBJ2-2	NA	TGTGCCAGTTCGGGAGGGGGGACGGACACCGGGGAGCTGTTTTTT	CASSGGGTDTGELFF
TRBD1	TRBV28	TRBJ1-4	NA	TGTGCCAGCAGTTTGGCCAGGGGGCAGAATAATGAAAAACTGTTTTTT	CASSLARGQNNEKLFF
TRBD1	TRBV2	TRBJ1-3	NA	TGTGCCAGCAGTGAAGCTCGGGACAGCTCTGGAAACACCATATATTTT	CASSEARDSSGNTIYF
TRBD1	TRBV28	TRBJ2-7	NA	TGTGCCAGCAGAACCCCGGGACAGGGTTACGAGCAGTACTTC	CASRTPGQGYEQYF
TRBD1	TRBV3-1/TRBV3-2	TRBJ2-7	NA	TGTGCCAGCAGCCGCGATCTGTGGGACAGCCCCTACGAGCAGTACTTC	CASSRDLWDSPYEQYF
NA	TRBV7-3	TRBJ2-3	NA	TGTGCCAGCAGCCACCCCGGGGCAGATACGCAGTATTTT	CASSHPGADTQYF
NA	TRBV5-1	TRBJ2-3	NA	TGCGCCAGCAGCTTGGACCCGGGTTCCACAGATACGCAGTATTTT	CASSLDPGSTDTQYF
NA	TRBV11-2	TRBJ2-1	NA	TGTGCCAGCAGCTTAGATCCCCACCCGACGGGTGAGCAGTTCTTC	CASSLDPHPTGEQFF
TRBD1	TRBV5-1	TRBJ2-2	NA	TGCGCCAGCAGCTTGCCAGGGGGCAACACCGGGGAGCTGTTTTTT	CASSLPGGNTGELFF
NA	TRBV5-8	TRBJ1-2	NA	TGTGCCAGCAGCGAGGCGAGGGAGGGGGGATACACCTTC	CASSEAREGGYTF
TRBD1	TRBV18	TRBJ1-6	few	TGTGCCAGCTCACCTTCGGGACAGACTAATTCACCCCTCCACTTT	CASSPSGQTNSPLHF
TRBD1	TRBV2	TRBJ1-5	NA	TGTGCCAGCAGTGAGGAGGGGACAGCTAAATGGGAGCCCCAGCATTTT	CASSEEGTAKWEPQHF
TRBD1	TRBV5-5	TRBJ1-1	NA	TGTGCCAGCAGCTTGGGAGGGACAGGGGGCGGGCAGAACGCTTTCTTT	CASSLGGTGGGQNAFF
NA	TRBV6-1	TRBJ2-2	NA	TGTGCCAGCAGTGATCAGGGCCACGGTCGGAACACCGGGGAGCTGTTTTTT	CASSDQGHGRNTGELFF
TRBD1	TRBV6-5	TRBJ1-5	NA	TGTGCCAGCAGTAGAGCCGGACAGGGCCGGCAGCCCCAGCATTTT	CASSRAGQGRQPQHF
NA	TRBV5-6	TRBJ1-2	few	TGTGCCAGCAGCTCGGGGTCCTATGGCTACACCTTC	CASSSGSYGYTF
TRBD2	TRBV7-9	TRBJ2-3	NA	TGTGCCAGCAGCTTTGATAAGCGGGGGGATGATACGCAGTATTTT	CASSFDKRGDDTQYF
NA	TRBV11-3	TRBJ1-5	NA	TGTGCCAGCGGGGAGAGGAATAGCAATCAGCCCCAGCATTTT	CASGERNSNQPQHF
TRBD1	TRBV2	TRBJ1-1	NA	TGTGCCAGCAGAGCCGTAACAGGGGGCCAGAACACTGAAGCTTTCTTT	CASRAVTGGQNTEAFF
NA	TRBV12-1	TRBJ2-7	NA	TGTGCCAGCAGCCGGGGACAGGATCTCTCCTACGAGCAGTACTTC	CASSRGQDLSYEQYF
NA	TRBV7-7	TRBJ1-1	NA	TGTGCCAGCAGCTCGACACCGAACACTGAAGCTTTCTTT	CASSSTPNTEAFF
TRBD1	TRBV9	TRBJ1-4	NA	TGTGCCAGCAGCGTAGGAGGAAGACAGGGTCATGAAAAACTGTTTTTT	CASSVGGRQGHEKLFF
NA	TRBV6-5	TRBJ1-6	NA	TGTGCCAGCAGCCAACCACTACTTAATTCACCCCTCCACTTT	CASSQPLLNSPLHF
TRBD1	TRBV18	TRBJ2-1	NA	TGTGCCAGCTCACCTGGGACAGGGGGTATGGATGAGCAGTTCTTC	CASSPGTGGMDEQFF
NA	TRBV5-1	TRBJ1-4	once	TGCGCCAGCAGCTTGGATGAGGGATATGAAAAACTGTTTTTT	CASSLDEGYEKLFF
NA	TRBV3-1/TRBV3-2	TRBJ1-2	NA	TGTGCCAGCAGCCAAGTTGCGAACTATGGCTACACCTTC	CASSQVANYGYTF
NA	TRBV28	TRBJ2-7	NA	TGTGCCAGCAGTTTATCGGGGGAGGACGAGCAGTACTTC	CASSLSGEDEQYF
TRBD1	TRBV7-9	TRBJ1-1	NA	TGTGCCAGCAGCCAAGGTACCCAGGGGGCAAAAGGCACTGAAGCTTTCTTT	CASSQGTQGAKGTEAFF
TRBD2	TRBV7-2	TRBJ2-7	NA	TGTGCCAGCAGCTTAGCGGTATCTAGCGGGGCGTCCTACGAGCAGTACTTC	CASSLAVSSGASYEQYF
NA	TRBV6-4	TRBJ2-2	NA	TGTGCCAGCAGTGAGACAGTTACCGGGGAGCTGTTTTTT	CASSETVTGELFF